These 18 T cell receptor beta chains share one sample of origin, sequenced in a study of blood T cell repertoires in COVID-19 (dated by TCRdb to the early 2020s). The library was generated by the immunoSEQ multiplex PCR assay. TCRdb provides this immuneACCESS table in a form limited to in-frame rearrangements. Some clones are lacking; in checked studies, under half of them reflect an unresolved V gene, and why the rest are absent is not known. In all, the sample holds 200,000 to 250,000 clones, and approximately 85% of those were seen once. 2% to 3% of the sample is in the top ten clones. Material: peripheral blood. All receptors derive from a woman between 65 and 79 years old with COVID-19, enrolled during active disease.

This chain links TRBV7-2 with TRBJ1-2; tentatively, D is TRBD1 (5 bases). V lost 1 base to trimming and J lost 7 bases, with 13 bases between them. Germline V CDR1 and CDR2: SGHTA, FQGNSA. The CDR3 is 14 residues long. The CDR3 here is CASSLDGGRGGYTF. The CDR3 coding sequence is TGTGCCAGCAGCTTAGACGGGGGAAGGGGTGGCTACACCTTC.

CDR3 DNA sequence: TGTGCCAGCAGTGAACAGGGTCTCAATCAGCCCCAGCATTTT. Translated: CASSEQGLNQPQHF. The chain combines TRBV2 with TRBJ1-5, with D possibly matching TRBD1 (5 bases). Germline values: CDR1 SNHLY, CDR2 FYNNEI. Between the trimmed V and J ends, which lost 2 bases and 3 bases, there was a span of 8 bases. This CDR3 has 14 residues.

The genes are TRBV3-1 (or the pseudogene TRBV3-2) and TRBJ2-4; 9 nucleotides line up with TRBD2. Germline CDR1 LGHDT, CDR2 YNNKEL (reference sequence). The CDR3 sequence is 20 residues long. V dropped 4 bases and J dropped 0; count of bases not matched to a gene: 16. Here the CDR3 DNA reads TGTGCCAGCAGCCCCCAGCGGGAGAGCGGGGGGCCCCTAGCCAAAAACATTCAGTACTTC. Protein sequence: CASSPQRESGGPLAKNIQYF.

The chain couples TRBV7-9 to TRBJ1-5; D not resolved. The CDR3 is 13 amino acids. V dropped 5 bases and J dropped 7 bases, with 12 bases sitting between them. Germline V gene sequence: CDR1 SEHNR, CDR2 FQNEAQ (reference sequence). The CDR3 loop is CASSPSQSQPQHF. For the CDR3, the DNA is TGTGCCAGCAGCCCATCCCAGTCGCAGCCCCAGCATTTT.

This clone was picked up a small number of times. The chain carries TRBV19 and TRBJ2-1; maybe TRBD1 (5 bases). Looked up from germline, CDR1 is LNHDA and CDR2 is SQIVND (reference sequence). This CDR3 region has 15 residues. V lost 6 bases and J lost 8, with 20 bases in between. This CDR3 reads CASRSRPSRVDEQFF. DNA of the CDR3: TGTGCCAGTAGGAGCCGCCCCTCCAGGGTCGATGAGCAGTTCTTC.

The chain couples TRBV4-3 to TRBJ1-2; TRBD1 might be the D (5 bases). Germline V CDR1 and CDR2: LGHNA, YSLEER. This CDR3 is 15 amino acids long. Trimming took 1 base from V and 4 from J, leaving 13 bases between them. CDR3 in amino acids: CASSQADSLTYGYTF. The DNA of the CDR3 is TGCGCCAGCAGCCAAGCCGACAGCTTGACCTATGGCTACACCTTC.

The chain recombines TRBV9 with TRBJ2-7; 9 positions match TRBD2. V shed 0 bases and J 5 bases; nucleotides not matched to a gene: 6. The germline CDR1 and CDR2 sequences are SGDLS and YYNGEE. The CDR3 is 15 amino acids. The CDR3 nucleotides are TGTGCCAGCAGCGTAGAGCCTAGCGGGACCAACGAGCAGTACTTC. Its translation is CASSVEPSGTNEQYF. The complete variable domain, with remaining parts taken from reference TRBV9 and TRBJ2-7, reads DSGVTQTPKHLITATGQRVTLRCSPRSGDLSVYWYQQSLDQGLQFLIQYYNGEERAKGNILERFSAQQFPDLHSELNLSSLELGDSALYFCASSVEPSGTNEQYFGPGTRLTVT.

V and J are TRBV11-3 and TRBJ2-5; no clear D. Trimming cost V 1 base and J 2 bases, with 5 bases left between them. Germline CDR1 is SGHNT and CDR2 is YENEEA. The CDR3 spans 13 residues. CDR3 nucleotide sequence: TGTGCCAGCAGCTTAGCCCAGCAAGAGACCCAGTACTTC. This encodes CASSLAQQETQYF.

V usage is TRBV6-1 and J usage is TRBJ1-2; possibly TRBD1 for D (6 bases). This CDR3 is built from 15 residues. Deletions cut 1 base from V and 4 bases from J, with 13 bases between. Germline CDR1 reads MNHNS; CDR2 reads SASEGT. CDR3 in amino acids: CASSEGTAYLYGYTF. The CDR3 nucleotides are TGTGCCAGCAGTGAAGGGACAGCCTACCTCTATGGCTACACCTTC.

The chain has TRBV7-9 and TRBJ1-2, with a weak D call TRBD1 (5 bases). Germline V gene lookup returns CDR1 SEHNR and CDR2 FQNEAQ (reference sequence). The CDR3 runs to 15 residues. V gave up 1 base and J gave up 3 bases, with 12 bases separating them. The CDR3 reads CASSLVPGNYYGYTF. As DNA, the CDR3 is TGTGCCAGCAGCTTAGTCCCAGGGAATTACTATGGCTACACCTTC.

Points on this clone: At one boundary the junction diverges from the germline segment, which might be a read error. The chain uses TRBV18 and TRBJ1-1, with D perhaps TRBD1 (6 bases). This CDR3 contains 16 residues. CDR1 is KGHSH, CDR2 LQKENI, per germline. CDR3 bases: TGTGCCAGCTCACAGATCCCAGGGGTCATGAATACTGAAGCTTTCTTT. It translates to CASSQIPGVMNTEAFF.

The chain links TRBV27 to TRBJ1-1; 7 nucleotides line up with TRBD1. The germline CDR1 and CDR2 sequences are MNHEY and SMNVEV (reference sequence). The CDR3 totals 15 residues. V lost 2 bases, J lost 4 bases, and 7 bases stayed unmatched. The chain's CDR3 is CASSLSRQGLTEAFF. As DNA, the CDR3 is TGTGCCAGCAGTTTAAGCCGACAGGGCCTCACTGAAGCTTTCTTT.

This chain connects TRBV19 to TRBJ1-5, with D uncertain. The CDR3 totals 14 residues. CDR1 and CDR2 from the germline V gene are LNHDA and SQIVND (reference sequence). V was trimmed by 6 bases and J by 0 bases, leaving 9 bases between them. The CDR3, as DNA: TGTGCCAGTAGACCACTAGATAGCAATCAGCCCCAGCATTTT. This gives the protein CASRPLDSNQPQHF.

This clone was detected once. The chain has TRBV19 and TRBJ1-5, with D perhaps TRBD1 (6 bases). The CDR3 runs 13 residues. With 4 bases removed from V and 5 bases from J, the gap between germline ends came to 9 bases. Germline CDR1 and CDR2: LNHDA and SQIVND (reference sequence). The CDR3 spells CASSNGQYQPQHF. In DNA, the CDR3 is TGTGCCAGTAGTAACGGACAGTATCAGCCCCAGCATTTT.

The gene calls are TRBV5-1 and TRBJ2-1, with TRBD2 matching 11 bases. Germline lookup yields CDR1 SGHRS and CDR2 YFSETQ. Trimming cost V 4 bases and J 4 bases; bases outside gene matches: 4. This CDR3 has 15 residues. In nucleotides, the CDR3 is TGCGCCAGCAGCCCCACTAGCGGGGGATACAATGAGCAGTTCTTC. Its translation: CASSPTSGGYNEQFF.

The chain couples TRBV19 to TRBJ2-1; TRBD2 agrees at 9 bases. V dropped 6 bases and J dropped 6; count of bases not matched to a gene: 18. This CDR3 is built from 18 residues. CDR1 and CDR2 from the germline V gene are LNHDA and SQIVND (reference sequence). CDR3: CASSHIGGGRGGGNEQFF. The CDR3, as DNA: TGTGCCAGTAGCCACATCGGAGGTGGGCGGGGGGGCGGCAATGAGCAGTTCTTC.

The chain links TRBV7-3 to TRBJ1-6; possibly TRBD1 for D (6 bases). Trimming pared 5 bases from V and 8 bases from J, leaving 16 bases between. Germline V gene sequence: CDR1 SGHTA, CDR2 FQGTGA. The CDR3 runs 15 residues. The CDR3, as DNA: TGTGCCAGCAGCCCAAGGGGGGGACAAGATTCACCCCTCCACTTT. This sequence encodes CASSPRGGQDSPLHF.

V and J are TRBV6-2 or TRBV6-3 and TRBJ1-2, with 8 nucleotides matching TRBD1. J lost 1 base, V lost 8 bases, and 6 bases had no gene match. This CDR3 region has 14 residues. Germline CDR1 and CDR2: MNHEY and SVGEGT. The CDR3 DNA reads as TGTGCCAGCGGCCCAGGGGGCAGTAACTATGGCTACACCTTC. This codes for CASGPGGSNYGYTF.